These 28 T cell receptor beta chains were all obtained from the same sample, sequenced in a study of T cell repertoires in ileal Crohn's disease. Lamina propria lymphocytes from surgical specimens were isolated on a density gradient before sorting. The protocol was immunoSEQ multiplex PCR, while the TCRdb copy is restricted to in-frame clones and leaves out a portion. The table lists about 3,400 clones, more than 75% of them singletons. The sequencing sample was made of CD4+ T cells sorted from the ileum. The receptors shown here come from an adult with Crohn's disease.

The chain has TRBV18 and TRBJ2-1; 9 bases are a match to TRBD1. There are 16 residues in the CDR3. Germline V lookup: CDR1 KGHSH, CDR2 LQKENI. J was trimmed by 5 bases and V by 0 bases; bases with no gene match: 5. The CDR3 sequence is CASSPPRGTGNNEQFF. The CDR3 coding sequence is TGTGCCAGCTCACCACCGAGAGGGACAGGGAACAATGAGCAGTTCTTC.

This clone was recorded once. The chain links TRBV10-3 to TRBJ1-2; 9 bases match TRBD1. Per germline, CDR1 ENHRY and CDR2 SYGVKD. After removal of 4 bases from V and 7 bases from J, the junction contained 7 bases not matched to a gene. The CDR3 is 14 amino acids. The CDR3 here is CAISGRTGEGGYTF. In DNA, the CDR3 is TGTGCCATCAGTGGCCGGACAGGGGAGGGTGGCTACACCTTC.

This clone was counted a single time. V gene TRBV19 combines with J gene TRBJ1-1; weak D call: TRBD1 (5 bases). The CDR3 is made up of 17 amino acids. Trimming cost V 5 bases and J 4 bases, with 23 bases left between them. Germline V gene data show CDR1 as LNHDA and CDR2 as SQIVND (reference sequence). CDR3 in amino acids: CASSSIPYAGGGTEAFF. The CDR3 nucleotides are TGTGCCAGTAGTTCAATTCCCTACGCGGGGGGAGGCACTGAAGCTTTCTTT.

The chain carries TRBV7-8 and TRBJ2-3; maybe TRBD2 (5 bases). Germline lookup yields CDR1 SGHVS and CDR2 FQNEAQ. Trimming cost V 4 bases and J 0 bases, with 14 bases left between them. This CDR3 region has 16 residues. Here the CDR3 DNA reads TGTGCCAGCAGCTCAGGACTTACAACTAGCACAGATACGCAGTATTTT. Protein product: CASSSGLTTSTDTQYF.

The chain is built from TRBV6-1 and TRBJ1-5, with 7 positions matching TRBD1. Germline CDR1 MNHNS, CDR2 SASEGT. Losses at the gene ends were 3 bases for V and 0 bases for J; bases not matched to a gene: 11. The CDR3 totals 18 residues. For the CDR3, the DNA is TGTGCCAGCAGTGATTTGCCGGACAGGAGATATAGCAATCAGCCCCAGCATTTT. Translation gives CASSDLPDRRYSNQPQHF.

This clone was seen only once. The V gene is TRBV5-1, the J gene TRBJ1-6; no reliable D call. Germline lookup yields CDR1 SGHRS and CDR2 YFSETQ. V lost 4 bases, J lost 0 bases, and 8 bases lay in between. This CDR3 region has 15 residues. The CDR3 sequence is CASSPESSYNSPLHF. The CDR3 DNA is TGCGCCAGCAGCCCAGAAAGCTCCTATAATTCACCCCTCCACTTT.

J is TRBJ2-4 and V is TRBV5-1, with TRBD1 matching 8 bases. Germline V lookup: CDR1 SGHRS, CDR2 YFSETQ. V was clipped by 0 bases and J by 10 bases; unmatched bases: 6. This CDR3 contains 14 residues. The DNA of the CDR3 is TGCGCCAGCAGCTTGGGGGACAGGAATTTGATTCAGTACTTC. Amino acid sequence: CASSLGDRNLIQYF.

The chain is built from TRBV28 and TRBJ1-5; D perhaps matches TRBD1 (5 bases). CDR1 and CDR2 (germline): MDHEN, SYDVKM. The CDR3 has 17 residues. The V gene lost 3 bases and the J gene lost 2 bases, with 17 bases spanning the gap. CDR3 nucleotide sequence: TGTGCCAGCAGTTTGGGGGGAGCAAAACGTCGCAATCAGCCCCAGCATTTT. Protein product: CASSLGGAKRRNQPQHF.

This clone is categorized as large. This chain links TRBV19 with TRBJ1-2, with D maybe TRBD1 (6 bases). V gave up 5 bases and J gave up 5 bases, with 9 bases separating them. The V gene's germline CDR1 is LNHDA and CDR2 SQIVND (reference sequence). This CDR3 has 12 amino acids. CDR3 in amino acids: CASSHREYGYTF. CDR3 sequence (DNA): TGTGCCAGTAGTCACAGGGAATATGGCTACACCTTC. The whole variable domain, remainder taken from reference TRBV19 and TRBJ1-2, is DGGITQSPKYLFRKEGQNVTLSCEQNLNHDAMYWYRQDPGQGLRLIYYSQIVNDFQKGDIAEGYSVSREKKESFPLTVTSAQKNPTAFYLCASSHREYGYTFGSGTRLTVV.

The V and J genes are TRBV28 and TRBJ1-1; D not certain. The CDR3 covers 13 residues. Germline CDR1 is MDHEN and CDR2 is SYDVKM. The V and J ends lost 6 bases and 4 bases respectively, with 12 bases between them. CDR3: CASRAYPTTEAFF. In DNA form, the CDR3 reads TGTGCCAGCAGAGCATACCCCACCACTGAAGCTTTCTTT.

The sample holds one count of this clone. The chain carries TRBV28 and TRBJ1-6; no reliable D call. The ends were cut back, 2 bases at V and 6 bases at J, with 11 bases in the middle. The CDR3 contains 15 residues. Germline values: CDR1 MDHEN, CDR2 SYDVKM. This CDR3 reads CASSLRSGGNSPLHF. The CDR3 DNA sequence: TGTGCCAGCAGTTTAAGGTCAGGAGGTAATTCACCCCTCCACTTT.

CDR3 sequence: CASSLDGYEQYF. CDR3 sequence (DNA): TGTGCCAGCAGCTTAGACGGCTACGAGCAGTACTTC. This chain joins TRBV11-3 and TRBJ2-7, with D unclear. V was shortened by 0 bases and J by 3 bases, with 3 bases between the two germline ends. This CDR3 spans 12 amino acids. Looked up from germline, CDR1 is SGHNT and CDR2 is YENEEA.

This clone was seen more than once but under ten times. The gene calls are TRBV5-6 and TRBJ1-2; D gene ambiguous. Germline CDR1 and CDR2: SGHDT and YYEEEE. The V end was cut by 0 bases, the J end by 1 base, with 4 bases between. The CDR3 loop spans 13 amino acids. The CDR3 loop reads CASSLGVNYGYTF. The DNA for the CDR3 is TGTGCCAGCAGCTTGGGAGTTAACTATGGCTACACCTTC.

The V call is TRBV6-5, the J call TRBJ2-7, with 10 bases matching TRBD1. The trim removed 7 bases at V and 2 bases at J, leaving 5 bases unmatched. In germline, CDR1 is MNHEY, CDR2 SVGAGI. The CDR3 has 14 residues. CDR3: CASTETGGPYEQYF. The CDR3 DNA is TGTGCCAGCACTGAGACAGGGGGCCCCTACGAGCAGTACTTC.

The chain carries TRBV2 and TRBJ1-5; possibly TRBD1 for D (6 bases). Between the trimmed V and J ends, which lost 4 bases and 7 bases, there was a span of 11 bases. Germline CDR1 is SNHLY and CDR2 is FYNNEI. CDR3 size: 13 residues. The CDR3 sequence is CASSAQGYQPQHF. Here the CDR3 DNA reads TGTGCCAGCAGTGCCCAGGGGTACCAGCCCCAGCATTTT.

CDR3 residues: CASSPTSGDWNEQFF. In nucleotides, the CDR3 is TGTGCCAGCAGCCCCACTAGCGGGGATTGGAATGAGCAGTTCTTC. The rearrangement uses TRBV11-3 and TRBJ2-1; TRBD2 matches 10 bases. The CDR3 totals 15 residues. From germline, CDR1 is SGHNT and CDR2 YENEEA. V trimming: 5 bases; J trimming: 7 bases; junction bases outside the gene matches: 8.

CDR3 region: CASSPGRGNTEAFF. DNA for the CDR3: TGTGCCAGCTCACCCGGAAGGGGGAACACTGAAGCTTTCTTT. The chain recombines TRBV18 with TRBJ1-1; TRBD1 might be the D (5 bases). Per the germline V gene, CDR1 is KGHSH and CDR2 is LQKENI. Trimming shortened V by 3 bases and J by 1 base, and 9 bases separated the two germline ends. This CDR3 contains 14 residues.

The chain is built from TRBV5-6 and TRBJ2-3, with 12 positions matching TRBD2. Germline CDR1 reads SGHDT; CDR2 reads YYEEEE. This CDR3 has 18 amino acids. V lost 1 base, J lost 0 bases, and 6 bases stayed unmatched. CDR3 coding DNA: TGTGCCAGCAGCTTGACCCGACTAGCGGGGGCCAGCACAGATACGCAGTATTTT. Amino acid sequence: CASSLTRLAGASTDTQYF.

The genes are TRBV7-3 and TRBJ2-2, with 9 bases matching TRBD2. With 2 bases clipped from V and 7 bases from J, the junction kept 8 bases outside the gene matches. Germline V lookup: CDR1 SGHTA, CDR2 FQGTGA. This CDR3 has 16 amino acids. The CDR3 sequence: CASSLQAGGEYGELFF. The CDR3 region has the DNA TGTGCCAGCAGCTTACAAGCGGGGGGCGAGTACGGGGAGCTGTTTTTT.

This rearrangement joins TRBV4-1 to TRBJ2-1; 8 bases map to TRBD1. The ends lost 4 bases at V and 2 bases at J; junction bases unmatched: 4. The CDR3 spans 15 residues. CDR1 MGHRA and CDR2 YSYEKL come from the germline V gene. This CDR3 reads CASSRGQGTYNEQFF. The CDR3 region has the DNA TGCGCCAGCAGCCGTGGACAGGGTACCTACAATGAGCAGTTCTTC.

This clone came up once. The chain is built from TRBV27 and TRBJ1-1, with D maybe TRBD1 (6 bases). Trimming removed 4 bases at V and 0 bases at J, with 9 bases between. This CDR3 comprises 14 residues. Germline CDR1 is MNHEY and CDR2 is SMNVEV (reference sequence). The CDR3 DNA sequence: TGTGCCAGCAGTTCACAGGGACTGAACACTGAAGCTTTCTTT. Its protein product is CASSSQGLNTEAFF.

DNA for the CDR3: TGTGCCAGCAGCCGGACTAGCGGGGGATCCTACGAGCAGTACTTC. It codes for CASSRTSGGSYEQYF. The chain uses TRBV5-4 and TRBJ2-7; TRBD2 aligns across 13 bases. CDR1 SGHNT and CDR2 YYREEE come from the germline V gene (reference sequence). The length of the CDR3 is 15 residues. Trimming at V came to 4 bases and at J to 1 base, leaving 2 bases not matched to a gene.

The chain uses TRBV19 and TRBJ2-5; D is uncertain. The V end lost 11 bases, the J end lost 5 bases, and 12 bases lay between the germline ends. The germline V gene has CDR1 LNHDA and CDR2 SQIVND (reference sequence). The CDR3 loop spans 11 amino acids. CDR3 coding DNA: TGTGCCTCCGCGGAGAGGGAGACCCAGTACTTC. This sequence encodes CASAERETQYF.

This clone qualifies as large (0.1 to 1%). The CDR3 bases are TGTGCCAGCAGCCAAGATCTCAGGATCTCTGGAAACACCATATATTTT. It is translated as CASSQDLRISGNTIYF. This chain links TRBV14 with TRBJ1-3; no definite D call. V lost 0 bases and J 0 bases, leaving 9 bases between the germline ends. The CDR3 runs 16 residues. CDR1 SGHDN and CDR2 FVKESK come from the germline V gene.

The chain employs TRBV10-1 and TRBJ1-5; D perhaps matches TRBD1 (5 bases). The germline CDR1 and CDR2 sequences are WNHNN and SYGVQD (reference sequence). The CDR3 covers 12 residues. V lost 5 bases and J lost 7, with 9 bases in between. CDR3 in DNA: TGCGCCAGCAGTACTCCAGGGCAGCCCCAGCATTTT. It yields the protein CASSTPGQPQHF.

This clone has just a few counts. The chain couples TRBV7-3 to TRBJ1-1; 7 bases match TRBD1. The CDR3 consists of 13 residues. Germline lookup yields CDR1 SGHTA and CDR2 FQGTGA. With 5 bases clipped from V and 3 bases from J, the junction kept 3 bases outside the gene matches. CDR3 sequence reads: CASSRGLDTEAFF. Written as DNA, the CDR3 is TGTGCCAGCAGCAGGGGGCTCGACACTGAAGCTTTCTTT. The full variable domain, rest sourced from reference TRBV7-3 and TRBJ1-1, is GAGVSQTPSNKVTEKGKYVELRCDPISGHTALYWYRQSLGQGPEFLIYFQGTGAADDSGLPNDRFFAVRPEGSVSTLKIQRTERGDSAVYLCASSRGLDTEAFFGQGTRLTVV.

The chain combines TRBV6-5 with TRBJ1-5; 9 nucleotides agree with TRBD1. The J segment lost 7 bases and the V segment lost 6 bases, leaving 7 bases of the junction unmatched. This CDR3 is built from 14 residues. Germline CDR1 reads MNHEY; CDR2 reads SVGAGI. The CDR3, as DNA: TGTGCCAGCAGCCTGACAGGGGGAGGACAGCCCCAGCATTTT. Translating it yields CASSLTGGGQPQHF.

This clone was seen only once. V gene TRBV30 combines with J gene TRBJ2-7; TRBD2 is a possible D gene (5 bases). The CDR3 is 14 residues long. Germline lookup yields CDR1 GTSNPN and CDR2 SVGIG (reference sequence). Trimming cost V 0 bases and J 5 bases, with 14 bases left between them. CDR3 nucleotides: TGTGCCTGGAGTGTACTAGAAGGGTACCACGAGCAGTACTTC. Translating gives CAWSVLEGYHEQYF.